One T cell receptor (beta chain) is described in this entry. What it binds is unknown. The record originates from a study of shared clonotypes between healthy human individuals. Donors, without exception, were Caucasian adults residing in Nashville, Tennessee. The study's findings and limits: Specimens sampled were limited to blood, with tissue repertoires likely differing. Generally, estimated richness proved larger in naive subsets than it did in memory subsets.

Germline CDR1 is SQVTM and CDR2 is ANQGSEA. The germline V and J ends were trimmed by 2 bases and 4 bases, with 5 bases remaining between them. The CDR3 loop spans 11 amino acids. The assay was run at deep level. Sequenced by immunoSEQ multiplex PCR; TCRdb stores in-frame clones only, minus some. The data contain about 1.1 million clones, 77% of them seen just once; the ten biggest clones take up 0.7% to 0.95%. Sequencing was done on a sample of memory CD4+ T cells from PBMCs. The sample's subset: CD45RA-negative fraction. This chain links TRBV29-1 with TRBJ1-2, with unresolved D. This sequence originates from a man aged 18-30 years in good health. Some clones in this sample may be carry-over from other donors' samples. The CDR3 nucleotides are TGCAGCGTTGAATGGGGCTATGGCTACACCTTC. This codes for CSVEWGYGYTF.